This T cell receptor beta chain was found in a study of cytomegalovirus exposure and HLA in healthy donors. The CDR3 length is 15 residues. The germline V gene encodes CDR1 SGHRS and CDR2 YFSETQ. V dropped 0 bases and J dropped 0 bases, with 7 bases sitting between them. This clone has more than one count but fewer than ten. This PCR relied on a set of 60 Vbeta primers and 13 Jbeta primers. Per the original data handling: An analysis that came later counted some 81 million unique TCR beta chains, some 11 million shared. TCRdb keeps only in-frame clones here, not all; method: immunoSEQ multiplex PCR. V, J and clone size are those of that table, while D and trimming were read from the DNA. This sample has under 150,000 clones, with approximately 85% found just once.

The V and J genes are TRBV5-1 and TRBJ2-1, with D possibly matching TRBD2 (5 bases). This receptor was identified in a boy younger than 18 in good health and CMV-seronegative. The source material was PBMCs. CDR3 nucleotides: TGCGCCAGCAGCTTGGATGGGAGCTCCTACAATGAGCAGTTCTTC. It encodes CASSLDGSSYNEQFF.